This T cell receptor (beta chain) originates from a study of CD8+ T cells in alopecia areata. Notes on this clone: The antigen is not known.

Whole-study findings and limits: Among the top 100, expanded CD8+ clones, as well as scalp clonality, were significantly decreased by tofacitinib.

Noted treatment: oral pan-JAK inhibitor, 5-10 mg twice daily. Alopecia areata patients gave lesional scalp punch biopsies and peripheral blood samples. The CDR3 spans 13 residues. V gave up 4 bases and J gave up 0 bases, with 9 bases separating them. CDR1 and CDR2 (germline): GTSNPN, SVGIG (reference sequence). Extraction and reverse transcription of RNA yielded cDNA as the sequencing template. Sequencing was performed with immunoSEQ multiplex PCR; in TCRdb, only in-frame clones are kept and a portion is missing. The table lists some 170,000 clones, 58% of them singletons, with approximately 16% in the top ten.

The V call is TRBV30, the J call TRBJ2-5, with D tentatively TRBD1 or TRBD2 (5 bases each). The receptor comes from a human donor with alopecia areata. Sequenced material: CD4+ T cells sorted from blood, taken between weeks 55 and 70, from a patient treated with tofacitinib. The CDR3 nucleotides read TGTGCCTGGACTGGGACCGACCAAGAGACCCAGTACTTC. Its translation: CAWTGTDQETQYF. The full variable domain, rest sourced from reference TRBV30 and TRBJ2-5, is SQTIHQWPATLVQPVGSPLSLECTVEGTSNPNLYWYRQAAGRGLQLLFYSVGIGQISSEVPQNLSASRPQDRQFILSSKKLLLSDSGFYLCAWTGTDQETQYFGPGTRLLVL.